The entry below describes one T cell receptor (beta chain). No antigen is known for it. No quality values exist for individual bases; no much larger clone is one base distant. This sample is part of a study of PD-L1 blockade in urothelial cancer (dated by TCRdb to the late 2010s). Study-wide context: Therapy was started in the mid-2010s for all patients, and atezolizumab 1,200 mg was administered intravenously every 3 weeks. Blood samples were analyzed at 3 weeks after treatment start (second dose) and at 6 weeks after treatment start. Twenty-five of 29 patients were identified as males with urothelial cancer of bladder origin, and a prior smoking history was reported by 18 of 29 patients. Progression-free survival longer than 6 months counted as durable clinical benefit, and TCR features were additionally tested against both progression-free and overall survival. Pretreatment tumor samples, along with matched peripheral blood serially collected before and after atezolizumab treatment, were subjected to TCR sequencing. Patients had an ECOG performance status of 0 or 1 and had received between 0 and 3 prior chemotherapy regimens. Pretreatment blood TCR-seq was available for fewer than 30 patients, at least one posttreatment blood collection was obtained for about 25 patients, and tumor TCR-seq was available for about 25 patients. Nine patients achieved durable clinical benefit and roughly 20 did not. Somatic, immune and clinical correlates of response to PD-L1 blockade with atezolizumab in urothelial cancer were the focus of an exploratory multi-omic analysis. In the same patients, whole exome sequencing and RNA sequencing of pretreatment tumors were performed in addition to TCR sequencing. Blood samples yielded a median of about 150,000 T cells and more than 80,000 unique TCRs, with median clonality roughly 0.082.

Overall study results and their limits: A pretreatment peripheral blood TCR clonality below the median was linked to improved progression-free and overall survival. Because of the small sample size (n of about 30) and the many exploratory analyses performed, the results are intended to be regarded as hypothesis-generating. At 3 weeks after the start of treatment, tumor-associated TCR clones in peripheral blood had expanded more in patients with durable benefit (n of about 20, p = 0.022).

To estimate absolute template abundance from read counts, synthetic TCR analog templates were spiked into each PCR. The immunoSEQ assay used bias-controlled V and J gene primers to amplify TCRbeta CDR3 regions from genomic DNA. Rearranged TCRbeta segments were sequenced at approximately 20X coverage. In the paper's pipeline: Clustering was used to correct sequencing errors, and CDR3s were annotated against IMGT to assign V, D and J genes. Downstream analyses used only productive TCRbeta rearrangements, leaving out any out-of-frame or stop-codon sequences. To compute clonality, Shannon entropy was normalized by the log of the number of unique productive sequences and then subtracted from one. Clones differing between time points or between blood and tumor were identified using Fisher's exact test with Benjamini-Hochberg correction, with an adjusted p below 0.01 applied as the threshold. TCRdb took this table from immuneACCESS and kept in-frame rearrangements with V and J called. Such tables lack part of the clones; where checked against another copy, unresolved V genes explain under half of the gap, and the rest is unexplained. V, J and clone size were drawn from that table, and D and trimming were deduced from the DNA. A total of 50,000 or so clones appear in this sample, 75% to 90% of them only once. The ten largest clones add up to 16% of the sample.

The CDR3 sequence holds 17 residues, the cysteine and phenylalanine included. Only the CDR3 portion is preserved as DNA: 51 bases, with reading frame beginning at the first base. Relative to germline, V is 5 bases shorter and J is 0 bases shorter, with 17 bases between their ends. CDR1 and CDR2 are drawn from the germline V gene: SGHTA, FQGNSA. A cohort of about 30 patients with locally advanced or metastatic urothelial carcinoma, treated at Memorial Sloan Kettering on a trial protocol, was included. Peripheral blood mononuclear cells were collected pretreatment and during treatment, with between 1 and 8 total time points obtained per patient. The Qiagen DNeasy Blood extraction kit was used to purify genomic DNA from total PBMCs and tumor samples. PBMCs were collected pretreatment and during treatment and were isolated and stored as previously described.

This receptor was taken from a man aged 60 to 69 with urothelial cancer. Here the chain combines TRBV7-2 and TRBJ1-3, with the D gene not confidently named. The sequencing here drew on PBMCs, taken around atezolizumab (anti-PD-L1) treatment. The bases are TGTGCCAGCAGCCTAGGAGCAGCGGGTAGCTCTGGAAACACCATATATTTT. This gives the protein CASSLGAAGSSGNTIYF.